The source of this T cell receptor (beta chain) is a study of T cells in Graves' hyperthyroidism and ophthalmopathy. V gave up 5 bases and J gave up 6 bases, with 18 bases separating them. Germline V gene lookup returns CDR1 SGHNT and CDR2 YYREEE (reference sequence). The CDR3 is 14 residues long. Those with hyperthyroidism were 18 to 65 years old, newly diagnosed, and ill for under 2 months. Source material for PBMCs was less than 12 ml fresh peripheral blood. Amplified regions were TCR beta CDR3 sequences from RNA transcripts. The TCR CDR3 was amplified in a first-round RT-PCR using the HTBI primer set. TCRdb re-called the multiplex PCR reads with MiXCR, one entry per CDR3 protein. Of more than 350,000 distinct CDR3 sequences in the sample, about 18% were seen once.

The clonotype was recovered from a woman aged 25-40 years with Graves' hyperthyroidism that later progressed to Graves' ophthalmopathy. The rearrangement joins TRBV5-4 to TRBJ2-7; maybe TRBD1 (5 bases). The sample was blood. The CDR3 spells CASSSQDRDGEQYF. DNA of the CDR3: TGTGCCAGCAGTTCTCAAGACAGAGACGGCGAGCAGTACTTC.